The clone carrying this T cell receptor beta chain was observed at least ten times. Its matching antigen is unknown. The read comes to an end 3 residues before the CDR3 does, leaving the germline J gene to fill in the end. The data were taken from a study of T cell clonality in common variable immunodeficiency. Study results and limitations: CVID subjects shared fewer TCRbeta clones than healthy controls did. Common variable immunodeficiency TCR beta sequences reportedly had fewer deletions and N-nucleotide insertions. T cell subpopulation sequencing would be needed to explain CVID clonality. Repertoire-complication correlations in CVID were limited by patient heterogeneity.

Measured with immunoSEQ multiplex PCR; TCRdb has only the in-frame clones, and not every one. The sample is made up of tens of thousands of clones, none counted only once. This CDR3 spans 18 amino acids. Trimming took off 0 bases at V and 1 base at J, with 16 bases between the two ends. CDR1 SGHDN and CDR2 FVKESK come from the germline V gene. The sequencing input was peripheral blood mononuclear cells. The chain has TRBV14 and TRBJ2-1; D tentatively fits TRBD1 or TRBD2 (6 bases each). The sequence derives from a human donor with common variable immunodeficiency. CDR3 protein: CASSQDVVRGRSYNEQFF. Partial CDR3 DNA: TGTGCCAGCAGCCAAGATGTAGTGAGGGGGAGGTCCTACAATGAG.